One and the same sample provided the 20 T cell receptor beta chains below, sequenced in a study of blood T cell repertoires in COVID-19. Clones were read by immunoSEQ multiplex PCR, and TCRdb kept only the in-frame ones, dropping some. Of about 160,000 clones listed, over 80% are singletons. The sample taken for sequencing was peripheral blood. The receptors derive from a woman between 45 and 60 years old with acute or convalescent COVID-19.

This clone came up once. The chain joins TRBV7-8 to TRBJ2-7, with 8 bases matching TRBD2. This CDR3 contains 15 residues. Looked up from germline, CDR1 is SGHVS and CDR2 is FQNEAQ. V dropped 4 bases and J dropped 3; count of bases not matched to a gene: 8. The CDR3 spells CASSSGGGLFYEQYF. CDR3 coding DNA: TGTGCCAGCAGCTCGGGGGGGGGCCTCTTCTACGAGCAGTACTTC.

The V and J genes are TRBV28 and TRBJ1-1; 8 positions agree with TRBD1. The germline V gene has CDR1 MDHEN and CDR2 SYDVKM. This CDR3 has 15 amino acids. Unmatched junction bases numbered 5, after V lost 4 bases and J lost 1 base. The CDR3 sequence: CASSSQGARNTEAFF. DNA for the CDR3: TGTGCCAGCAGTTCCCAGGGGGCCCGGAACACTGAAGCTTTCTTT.

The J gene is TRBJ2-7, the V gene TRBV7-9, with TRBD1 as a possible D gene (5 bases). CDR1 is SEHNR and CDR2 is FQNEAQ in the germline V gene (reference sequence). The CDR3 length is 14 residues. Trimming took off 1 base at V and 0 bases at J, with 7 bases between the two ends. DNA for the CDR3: TGTGCCAGCAGCTTAGACAGGAGCTCCTACGAGCAGTACTTC. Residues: CASSLDRSSYEQYF.

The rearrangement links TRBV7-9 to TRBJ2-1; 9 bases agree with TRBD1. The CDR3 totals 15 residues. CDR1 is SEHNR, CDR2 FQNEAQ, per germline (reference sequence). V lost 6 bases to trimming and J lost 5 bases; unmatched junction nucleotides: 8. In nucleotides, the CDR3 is TGTGCCAGCAGGTTTACCGGGACAGGGAACAATGAGCAGTTCTTC. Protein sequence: CASRFTGTGNNEQFF.

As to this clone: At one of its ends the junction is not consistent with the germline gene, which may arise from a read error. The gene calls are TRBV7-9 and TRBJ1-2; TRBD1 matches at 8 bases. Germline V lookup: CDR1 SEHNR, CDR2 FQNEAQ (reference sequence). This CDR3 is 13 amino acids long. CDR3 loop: CASSLAGGAGYTF. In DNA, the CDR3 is TGTGCCAGCAGTTTAGCAGGGGGCGCAGGCTACACCTTC. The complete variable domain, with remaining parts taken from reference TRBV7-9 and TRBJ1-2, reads DTGVSQNPRHKITKRGQNVTFRCDPISEHNRLYWYRQTLGQGPEFLTYFQNEAQLEKSRLLSDRFSAERPKGSFSTLEIQRTEQGDSAMYLCASSLAGGAGYTFGSGTRLTVV.

The CDR3 DNA follows: TGTGCCAGCAGCGAGACAGGGGCGGTGGGAGAGACCCAGTACTTC. This sequence encodes CASSETGAVGETQYF. J is TRBJ2-5 and V is TRBV9; 8 nucleotides match TRBD1. Germline V gene data show CDR1 as SGDLS and CDR2 as YYNGEE. V trimming: 3 bases; J trimming: 4 bases; junction bases outside the gene matches: 8. This CDR3 contains 15 residues.

CDR3 amino acids: CASSLSPLSLSYNEQFF. DNA for the CDR3: TGCGCCAGCAGCCTCTCCCCACTGTCCCTATCCTACAATGAGCAGTTCTTC. The gene calls are TRBV4-3 and TRBJ2-1, with D unresolved. CDR1 is LGHNA and CDR2 is YSLEER in the germline V gene. V was pared by 4 bases and J by 1 base, with 17 bases between. The CDR3 length is 17 residues.

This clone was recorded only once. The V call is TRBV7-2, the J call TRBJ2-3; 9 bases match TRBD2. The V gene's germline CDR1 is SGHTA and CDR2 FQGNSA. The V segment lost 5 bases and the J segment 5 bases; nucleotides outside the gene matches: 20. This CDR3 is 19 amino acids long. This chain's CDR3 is CASSHRQARSGGWVDTQYF. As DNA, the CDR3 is TGTGCCAGCAGCCATCGACAAGCGCGGAGCGGGGGGTGGGTAGATACGCAGTATTTT.

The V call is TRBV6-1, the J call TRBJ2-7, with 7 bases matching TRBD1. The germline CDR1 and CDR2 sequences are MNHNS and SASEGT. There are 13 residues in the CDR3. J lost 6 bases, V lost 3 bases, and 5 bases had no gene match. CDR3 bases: TGTGCCAGCAGTGAGACAGGGCTCGGCGAGCAGTACTTC. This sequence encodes CASSETGLGEQYF.

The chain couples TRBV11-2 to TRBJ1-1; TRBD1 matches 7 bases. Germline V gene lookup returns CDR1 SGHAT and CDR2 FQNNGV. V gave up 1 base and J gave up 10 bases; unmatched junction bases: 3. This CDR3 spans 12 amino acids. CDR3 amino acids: CASSLAGGVAFF. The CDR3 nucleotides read TGTGCCAGCAGCTTAGCAGGGGGTGTAGCTTTCTTT.

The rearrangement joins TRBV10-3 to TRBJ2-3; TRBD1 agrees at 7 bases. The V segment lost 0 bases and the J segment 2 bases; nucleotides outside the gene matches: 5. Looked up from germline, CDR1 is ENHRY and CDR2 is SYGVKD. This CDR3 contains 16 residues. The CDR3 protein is CAISESGGLDTDTQYF. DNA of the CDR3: TGTGCCATCAGTGAGTCAGGGGGCTTGGACACAGATACGCAGTATTTT.

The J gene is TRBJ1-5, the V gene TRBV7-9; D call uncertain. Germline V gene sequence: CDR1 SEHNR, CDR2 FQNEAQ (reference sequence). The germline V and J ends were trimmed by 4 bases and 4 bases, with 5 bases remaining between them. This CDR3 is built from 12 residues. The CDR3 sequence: CASSYNNQPQHF. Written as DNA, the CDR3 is TGTGCCAGCAGCTATAATAATCAGCCCCAGCATTTT.

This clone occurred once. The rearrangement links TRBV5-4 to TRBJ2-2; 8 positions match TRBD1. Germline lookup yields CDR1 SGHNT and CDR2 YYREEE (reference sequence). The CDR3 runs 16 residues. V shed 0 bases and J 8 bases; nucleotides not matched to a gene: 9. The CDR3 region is CASSLGTGTSIGELFF. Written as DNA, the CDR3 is TGTGCCAGCAGCTTGGGGACAGGGACGTCGATAGGGGAGCTGTTTTTT.

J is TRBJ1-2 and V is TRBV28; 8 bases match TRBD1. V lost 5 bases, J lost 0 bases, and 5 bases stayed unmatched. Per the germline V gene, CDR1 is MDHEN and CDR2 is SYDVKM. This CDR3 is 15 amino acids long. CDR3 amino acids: CASSTGQGPNYGYTF. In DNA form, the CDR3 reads TGTGCCAGCAGTACAGGACAGGGTCCTAACTATGGCTACACCTTC.

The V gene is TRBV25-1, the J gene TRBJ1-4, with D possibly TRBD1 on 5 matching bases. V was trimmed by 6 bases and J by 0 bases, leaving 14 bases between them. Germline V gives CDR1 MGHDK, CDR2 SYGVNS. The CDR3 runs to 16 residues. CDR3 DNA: TGTGCCAGCAGCCTACGGGAGACAGCAACTAATGAAAAACTGTTTTTT. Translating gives CASSLRETATNEKLFF. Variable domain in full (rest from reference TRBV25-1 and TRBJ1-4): EADIYQTPRYLVIGTGKKITLECSQTMGHDKMYWYQQDPGMELHLIHYSYGVNSTEKGDLSSESTVSRIRTEHFPLTLESARPSHTSQYLCASSLRETATNEKLFFGSGTQLSVL.

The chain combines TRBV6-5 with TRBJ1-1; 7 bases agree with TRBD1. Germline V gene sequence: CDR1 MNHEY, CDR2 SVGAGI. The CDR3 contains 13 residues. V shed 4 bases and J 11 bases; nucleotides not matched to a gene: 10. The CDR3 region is CASSFQDRDSAFF. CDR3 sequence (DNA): TGTGCCAGCAGTTTCCAAGACAGGGACTCGGCTTTCTTT.

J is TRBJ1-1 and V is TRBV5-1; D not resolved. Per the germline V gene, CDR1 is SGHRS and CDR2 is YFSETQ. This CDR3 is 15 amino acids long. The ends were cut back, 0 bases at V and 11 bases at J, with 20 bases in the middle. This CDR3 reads CASSLALGGGRKAFF. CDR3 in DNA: TGCGCCAGCAGCTTGGCCCTGGGCGGAGGAAGGAAGGCTTTCTTT.

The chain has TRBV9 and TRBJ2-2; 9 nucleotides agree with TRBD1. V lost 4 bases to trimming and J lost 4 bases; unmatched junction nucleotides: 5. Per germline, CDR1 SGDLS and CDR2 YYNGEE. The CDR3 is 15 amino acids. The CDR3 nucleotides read TGTGCCAGCAGCCTACAGGGGGCTGGCACCGGGGAGCTGTTTTTT. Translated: CASSLQGAGTGELFF. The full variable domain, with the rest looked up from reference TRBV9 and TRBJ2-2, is DSGVTQTPKHLITATGQRVTLRCSPRSGDLSVYWYQQSLDQGLQFLIQYYNGEERAKGNILERFSAQQFPDLHSELNLSSLELGDSALYFCASSLQGAGTGELFFGEGSRLTVL.

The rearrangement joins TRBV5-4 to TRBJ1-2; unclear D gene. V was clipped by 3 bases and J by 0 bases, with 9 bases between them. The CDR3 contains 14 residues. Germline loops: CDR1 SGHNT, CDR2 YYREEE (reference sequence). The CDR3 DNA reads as TGTGCCAGCAGCTCTGAGGCATCTAACTATGGCTACACCTTC. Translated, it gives CASSSEASNYGYTF.

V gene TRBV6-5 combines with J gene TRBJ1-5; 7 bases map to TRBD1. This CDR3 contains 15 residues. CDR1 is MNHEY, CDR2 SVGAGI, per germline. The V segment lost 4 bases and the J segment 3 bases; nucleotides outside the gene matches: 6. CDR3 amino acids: CASSSSTGFNQPQHF. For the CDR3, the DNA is TGTGCCAGCAGTTCATCGACAGGGTTCAATCAGCCCCAGCATTTT.